These T cell receptor beta chains were read from a single sample in a study of T cells after yellow fever vaccination. A single record per CDR3 protein comes from TCRdb applying MiXCR to the 5' RACE reads. The sample includes 500,000 to 550,000 distinct CDR3 sequences, just over 20% of them seen just once. The sample was PBMCs, taken roughly 20 days after the first yellow fever vaccination. These receptors originate from a man younger than 35 who received the YFV17D yellow fever vaccine. Both conserved end residues are part of each CDR3. The D gene is left open where the match is weak. Not every row has a clone size; where given, it reads once, few, many or a size class.

v_call: TRBV20-1; clone_size: .; j_call: TRBJ2-2; d_call: .; cdr3_aa: CSAGDPNTGELFF; cdr3_nt: TGCAGTGCAGGAGACCCGAACACCGGGGAGCTGTTTTTT
v_call: TRBV25-1; clone_size: .; j_call: TRBJ2-5; d_call: TRBD2; cdr3_aa: CASSEGRGYETQYF; cdr3_nt: TGTGCCAGCAGTGAGGGGCGGGGGTATGAGACCCAGTACTTC
v_call: TRBV12-3/TRBV12-4; clone_size: .; j_call: TRBJ2-3; d_call: .; cdr3_aa: CASSPRDGTDTQYF; cdr3_nt: TGTGCCAGCAGTCCCAGGGACGGCACAGATACGCAGTATTTT
v_call: TRBV12-5; clone_size: many; j_call: TRBJ2-7; d_call: TRBD1; cdr3_aa: CASGSNPNSGTVYEQYF; cdr3_nt: TGTGCTAGTGGCTCGAACCCGAACTCCGGGACAGTCTACGAGCAGTACTTC
v_call: TRBV20-1; clone_size: .; j_call: TRBJ2-6; d_call: .; cdr3_aa: CSANARGFGANVLTF; cdr3_nt: TGCAGTGCCAATGCCCGGGGCTTCGGGGCCAACGTCCTGACTTTC
v_call: TRBV5-1; clone_size: .; j_call: TRBJ2-3; d_call: .; cdr3_aa: CASSPVQAGTDTQYF; cdr3_nt: TGCGCCAGCAGCCCCGTCCAGGCCGGCACAGATACGCAGTATTTT
v_call: TRBV7-2; clone_size: .; j_call: TRBJ1-1; d_call: .; cdr3_aa: CASSAGTVHPPPEAFF; cdr3_nt: TGTGCCAGCAGCGCCGGTACGGTGCACCCCCCCCCTGAAGCTTTCTTT
v_call: TRBV10-1; clone_size: .; j_call: TRBJ1-3; d_call: .; cdr3_aa: CASSYRRPAGNTIYF; cdr3_nt: TGCGCCAGCAGCTACAGGCGGCCGGCTGGAAACACCATATATTTT
v_call: TRBV12-3/TRBV12-4; clone_size: few; j_call: TRBJ2-2; d_call: .; cdr3_aa: CASSSPLKTANTGELFF; cdr3_nt: TGTGCCAGCAGCAGCCCTTTAAAGACGGCGAACACCGGGGAGCTGTTTTTT
v_call: TRBV5-4; clone_size: few; j_call: TRBJ1-6; d_call: .; cdr3_aa: CASSEGAYNSPLHF; cdr3_nt: TGTGCCAGCAGCGAAGGCGCCTATAATTCACCCCTCCACTTT
v_call: TRBV4-1; clone_size: .; j_call: TRBJ2-3; d_call: .; cdr3_aa: CASSQDLAAETSTDTQYF; cdr3_nt: TGCGCCAGCAGCCAAGATCTCGCGGCTGAGACTAGCACAGATACGCAGTATTTT
v_call: TRBV5-6; clone_size: .; j_call: TRBJ1-1; d_call: .; cdr3_aa: CASSPPTDTEAFF; cdr3_nt: TGTGCCAGCAGCCCCCCCACGGACACTGAAGCTTTCTTT
v_call: TRBV4-3; clone_size: few; j_call: TRBJ1-6; d_call: .; cdr3_aa: CASSRLGSPLHF; cdr3_nt: TGCGCCAGCAGCCGCTTGGGCTCACCCCTCCACTTT
v_call: TRBV5-1; clone_size: .; j_call: TRBJ1-1; d_call: .; cdr3_aa: CASSLRGGKLSNTEAFF; cdr3_nt: TGCGCCAGCAGCTTGAGGGGCGGTAAGCTTTCGAACACTGAAGCTTTCTTT
v_call: TRBV7-9; clone_size: .; j_call: TRBJ2-1; d_call: .; cdr3_aa: CASSGRDSARGEQFF; cdr3_nt: TGTGCCAGCAGCGGGCGGGACAGCGCACGGGGTGAGCAGTTCTTC
v_call: TRBV20-1; clone_size: .; j_call: TRBJ1-2; d_call: .; cdr3_aa: CSAAGFYGYTF; cdr3_nt: TGCAGTGCCGCAGGGTTCTATGGCTACACCTTC
v_call: TRBV12-3/TRBV12-4; clone_size: many; j_call: TRBJ2-5; d_call: .; cdr3_aa: CASSPPGLEETQYF; cdr3_nt: TGTGCCAGCAGCCCCCCAGGGCTTGAGGAGACCCAGTACTTC
v_call: TRBV4-1; clone_size: .; j_call: TRBJ2-1; d_call: .; cdr3_aa: CASSPRPWDIYNEQFF; cdr3_nt: TGCGCCAGCAGCCCACGCCCATGGGACATTTACAATGAGCAGTTCTTC
v_call: TRBV5-1; clone_size: few; j_call: TRBJ2-5; d_call: .; cdr3_aa: CASSSAGKETQYF; cdr3_nt: TGCGCCAGCAGTTCCGCTGGGAAAGAGACCCAGTACTTC
v_call: TRBV5-1; clone_size: few; j_call: TRBJ2-1; d_call: .; cdr3_aa: CASSLVRDPALRQFF; cdr3_nt: TGCGCCAGCAGCTTGGTCCGGGACCCGGCATTGCGGCAGTTCTTC
v_call: TRBV19; clone_size: .; j_call: TRBJ2-1; d_call: TRBD2; cdr3_aa: CASSLIAGFNEQFF; cdr3_nt: TGTGCCAGTAGTTTAATAGCGGGGTTCAATGAGCAGTTCTTC
v_call: TRBV7-2; clone_size: few; j_call: TRBJ2-6; d_call: .; cdr3_aa: CASSLAYGANVLTF; cdr3_nt: TGTGCCAGCAGCTTAGCCTACGGGGCCAACGTCCTGACTTTC
v_call: TRBV6-5; clone_size: .; j_call: TRBJ1-2; d_call: TRBD1; cdr3_aa: CASSSLDRERGYTF; cdr3_nt: TGTGCCAGCAGTTCTTTGGACAGGGAAAGAGGCTACACCTTC
v_call: TRBV20-1; clone_size: many; j_call: TRBJ2-2; d_call: .; cdr3_aa: CSAQSRANTGELFF; cdr3_nt: TGCAGTGCTCAGAGCAGGGCGAACACCGGGGAGCTGTTTTTT
v_call: TRBV7-2; clone_size: .; j_call: TRBJ1-1; d_call: .; cdr3_aa: CATHKGADTEAFF; cdr3_nt: TGTGCCACCCACAAGGGCGCGGACACTGAAGCTTTCTTT
v_call: TRBV29-1; clone_size: few; j_call: TRBJ1-2; d_call: .; cdr3_aa: CSVDLARSNYGYTF; cdr3_nt: TGCAGCGTTGATCTCGCCCGAAGTAACTATGGCTACACCTTC
v_call: TRBV29-1; clone_size: few; j_call: TRBJ1-2; d_call: TRBD1; cdr3_aa: CSVTPGGLTNYGYTF; cdr3_nt: TGCAGCGTAACCCCAGGGGGACTTACTAACTATGGCTACACCTTC